What follows are 13 T cell receptor beta chains derived from one specimen sequenced in a study of persistence of HIV-infected CD4 T cells. Overlapping HIV-1 Gag 15-mer peptides at approximately 0.96 ug per peptide per mL were used. Memory cells lacking CD40L and CD69 with high CD45RO were sorted. These receptors have no known antigen. Sequencing used immunoSEQ version 4 in survey mode. Repertoires were generated with immunoSEQ multiplex PCR, while TCRdb's copy carries only in-frame clones and drops some. The table has 30,000 to 35,000 clones, approximately 85% seen once; the top ten hold 18%. This specimen consisted of CD4+ T cells sorted from PBMCs after roughly 20-hour stimulation, obtained from a patient who received antiretroviral therapy. The source of these receptors is an adult woman with HIV who was CMV-seropositive.

This sequence joins TRBV5-6 and TRBJ1-1; D uncertain. Germline assignment: CDR1 SGHDT and CDR2 YYEEEE. V was shortened by 1 base and J by 4 bases, with 11 bases between the two germline ends. The CDR3 is 14 amino acids. The DNA of the CDR3 is TGTGCCAGCAGCTTGTACAGTGGAGGCACTGAAGCTTTCTTT. This sequence encodes CASSLYSGGTEAFF.

This rearrangement joins TRBV30 to TRBJ1-1; tentatively, D is TRBD1 (6 bases). V was pared by 4 bases and J by 1 base, with 13 bases between. This CDR3 is 14 amino acids long. CDR1 and CDR2 (germline): GTSNPN, SVGIG (reference sequence). Written as DNA, the CDR3 is TGTGCCTGGACCTCCGGACAGACGAACACTGAAGCTTTCTTT. Translated: CAWTSGQTNTEAFF. Based on the CDR3 plus reference TRBV30 and TRBJ1-1, the full variable domain is SQTIHQWPATLVQPVGSPLSLECTVEGTSNPNLYWYRQAAGRGLQLLFYSVGIGQISSEVPQNLSASRPQDRQFILSSKKLLLSDSGFYLCAWTSGQTNTEAFFGQGTRLTVV.

This clone is medium-sized (0.01 to 0.1%). The rearrangement uses TRBV7-2 and TRBJ1-5; D call uncertain. From germline, CDR1 is SGHTA and CDR2 FQGNSA. The CDR3 runs 13 residues. Trimming pared 7 bases from V and 6 bases from J, leaving 13 bases between. The CDR3 nucleotides read TGTGCCAGCAACTTTGACATAAGTCAGCCCCAGCATTTT. This translates into CASNFDISQPQHF.

The chain is built from TRBV7-2 and TRBJ1-5; D gene uncertain. V was cut by 1 base and J by 1 base, with 5 bases left in between. The CDR3 extends over 14 amino acids. Germline V gene lookup returns CDR1 SGHTA and CDR2 FQGNSA. The CDR3 spells CASSLGLSNQPQHF. The DNA for the CDR3 is TGTGCCAGCAGCTTAGGGCTAAGCAATCAGCCCCAGCATTTT.

This clone was detected only once. The chain combines TRBV28 with TRBJ2-2; 8 bases align to TRBD2. J gave up 4 bases and V 5 bases, and 12 bases lay outside the gene matches. CDR3 length: 17 amino acids. The V gene's germline CDR1 is MDHEN and CDR2 SYDVKM. DNA for the CDR3: TGTGCCAGCAGTCTAACCGGGGGGGCGGGAGTCACCGGGGAGCTGTTTTTT. Translation gives CASSLTGGAGVTGELFF.

This clone turned up a few times. This sequence joins TRBV12-5 and TRBJ2-5, with D tentatively TRBD2 (6 bases). Germline loops: CDR1 LGHNT, CDR2 FRNRAP. Trimming took off 7 bases at V and 2 bases at J, with 17 bases between the two ends. The CDR3 is 15 residues long. This CDR3 is CASALGGAGQETQYF. The CDR3, as DNA: TGTGCTAGTGCCTTGGGGGGAGCAGGGCAAGAGACCCAGTACTTC.

This clone was detected once. Germline is not matched at one junction end, which may reflect a read error. The rearrangement uses TRBV13 and TRBJ2-3; 8 positions agree with TRBD2. This CDR3 is 15 amino acids long. Germline V gene sequence: CDR1 PRHDT, CDR2 FYEKMQ (reference sequence). In DNA form, the CDR3 reads TGTGTCAGCAGCCCCGGGACTAGGAGCGCAGATACGCAGTATTTT. It encodes CVSSPGTRSADTQYF.

The V call is TRBV28, the J call TRBJ2-7, with D tentatively TRBD1 or TRBD2 (5 bases each). The CDR3 consists of 13 residues. The V gene lost 7 bases and the J gene lost 4 bases, with 14 bases spanning the gap. The germline V gene has CDR1 MDHEN and CDR2 SYDVKM. The CDR3 DNA sequence: TGTGCCAGCAATAAGGGACGGGTATACGAGCAGTACTTC. This codes for CASNKGRVYEQYF.

The CDR3 reads CASSLGRSYEQYF. The CDR3, as DNA: TGCGCCAGCAGTCTTGGCCGCTCCTACGAGCAGTACTTC. The chain has TRBV5-1 and TRBJ2-7; D unresolved. The germline CDR1 and CDR2 sequences are SGHRS and YFSETQ. The CDR3 is made up of 13 amino acids. V lost 5 bases and J lost 0, with 9 bases in between. The entire variable domain, with the rest obtained from reference TRBV5-1 and TRBJ2-7, is as follows: KAGVTQTPRYLIKTRGQQVTLSCSPISGHRSVSWYQQTPGQGLQFLFEYFSETQRNKGNFPGRFSGRQFSNSRSEMNVSTLELGDSALYLCASSLGRSYEQYFGPGTRLTVT.

This sequence joins TRBV30 and TRBJ1-1; no firm D call. Germline CDR1 and CDR2: GTSNPN and SVGIG (reference sequence). V was cut by 3 bases and J by 1 base, with 9 bases left in between. CDR3 length: 13 amino acids. CDR3 protein: CAWRAGQNTEAFF. The CDR3 coding sequence is TGTGCCTGGAGGGCCGGGCAGAACACTGAAGCTTTCTTT.

This clone has only one observation. The genes are TRBV9 and TRBJ2-6; D gene ambiguous. The CDR3 has 13 amino acids. The V gene lost 7 bases and the J gene lost 0 bases, with 5 bases spanning the gap. Germline-derived CDR1 and CDR2 are SGDLS and YYNGEE. The CDR3 here is CASGDSGANVLTF. The CDR3 nucleotides read TGTGCCAGCGGGGACTCTGGGGCCAACGTCCTGACTTTC.

The chain carries TRBV28 and TRBJ1-2; D call uncertain. This CDR3 region has 13 residues. The ends were cut back, 7 bases at V and 5 bases at J, with 14 bases in the middle. Germline CDR1 is MDHEN and CDR2 is SYDVKM. In nucleotides, the CDR3 is TGTGCCAGCACTTCGGGGAGAAGGTATGGCTACACCTTC. Protein sequence: CASTSGRRYGYTF.

This chain joins TRBV19 and TRBJ2-1; TRBD1 agrees at 8 bases. Germline V gene lookup returns CDR1 LNHDA and CDR2 SQIVND (reference sequence). The V gene end was trimmed by 9 bases and the J gene end by 4 bases; junction bases not matched to a gene: 8. CDR3 length: 14 amino acids. The CDR3 DNA reads TGTGCCAGGGGAACAGGGGGACCATACAATGAGCAGTTCTTC. Its translation is CARGTGGPYNEQFF.